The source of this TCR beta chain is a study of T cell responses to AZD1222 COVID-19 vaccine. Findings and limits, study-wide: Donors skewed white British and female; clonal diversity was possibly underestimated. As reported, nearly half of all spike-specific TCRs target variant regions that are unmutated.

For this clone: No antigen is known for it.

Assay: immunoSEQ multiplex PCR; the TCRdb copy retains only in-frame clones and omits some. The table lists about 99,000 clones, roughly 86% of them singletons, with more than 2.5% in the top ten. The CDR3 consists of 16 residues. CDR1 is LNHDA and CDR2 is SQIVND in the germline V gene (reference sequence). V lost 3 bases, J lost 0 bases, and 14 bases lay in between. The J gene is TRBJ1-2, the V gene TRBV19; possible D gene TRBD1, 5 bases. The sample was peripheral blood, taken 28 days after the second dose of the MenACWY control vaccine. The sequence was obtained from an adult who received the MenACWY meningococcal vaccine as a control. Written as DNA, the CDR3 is TGTGCCAGTAGTATCCTCACCTCCAGGGCTAACTATGGCTACACCTTC. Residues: CASSILTSRANYGYTF.